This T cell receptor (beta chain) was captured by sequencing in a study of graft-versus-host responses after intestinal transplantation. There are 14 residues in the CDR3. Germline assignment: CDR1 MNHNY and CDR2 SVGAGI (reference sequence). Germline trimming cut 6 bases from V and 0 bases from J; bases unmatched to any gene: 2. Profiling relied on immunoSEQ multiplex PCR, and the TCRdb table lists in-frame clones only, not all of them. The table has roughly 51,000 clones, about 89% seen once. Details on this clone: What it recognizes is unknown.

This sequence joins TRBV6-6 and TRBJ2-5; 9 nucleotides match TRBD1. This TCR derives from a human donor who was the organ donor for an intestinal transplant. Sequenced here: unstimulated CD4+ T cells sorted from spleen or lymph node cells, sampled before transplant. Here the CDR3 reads CASSTGGYQETQYF. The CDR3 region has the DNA TGTGCCAGCAGCACAGGGGGCTACCAAGAGACCCAGTACTTC.